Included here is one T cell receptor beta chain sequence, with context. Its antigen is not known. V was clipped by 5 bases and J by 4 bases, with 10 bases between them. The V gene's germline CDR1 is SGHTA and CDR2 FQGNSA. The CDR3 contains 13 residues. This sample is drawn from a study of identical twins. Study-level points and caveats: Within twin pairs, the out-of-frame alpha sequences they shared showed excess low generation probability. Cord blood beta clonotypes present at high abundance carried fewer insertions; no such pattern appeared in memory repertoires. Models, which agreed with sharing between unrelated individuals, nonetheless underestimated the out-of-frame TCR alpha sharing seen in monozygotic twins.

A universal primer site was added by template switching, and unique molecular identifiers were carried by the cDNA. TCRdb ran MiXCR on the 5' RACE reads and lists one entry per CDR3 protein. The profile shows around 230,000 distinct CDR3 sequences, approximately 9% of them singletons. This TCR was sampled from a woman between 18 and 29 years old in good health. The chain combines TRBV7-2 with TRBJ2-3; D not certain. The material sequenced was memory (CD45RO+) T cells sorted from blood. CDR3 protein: CASSPVAADTQYF. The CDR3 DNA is TGTGCCAGCAGCCCAGTGGCAGCAGATACGCAGTATTTT.